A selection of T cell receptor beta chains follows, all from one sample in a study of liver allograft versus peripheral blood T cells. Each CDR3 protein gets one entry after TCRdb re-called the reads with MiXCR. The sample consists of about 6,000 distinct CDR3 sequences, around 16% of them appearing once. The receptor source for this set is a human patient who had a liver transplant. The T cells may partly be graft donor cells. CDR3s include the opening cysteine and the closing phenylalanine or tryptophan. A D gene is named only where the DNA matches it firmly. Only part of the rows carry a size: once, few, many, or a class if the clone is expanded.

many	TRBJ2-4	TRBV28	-	TGTGCCAGCGCCCCTGAGGCAGGAGTCAAAAACATTCAGTACTTC	CASAPEAGVKNIQYF
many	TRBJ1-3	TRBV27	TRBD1	TGTGCCAGCAAGCCGATACAGGGGGACGGAAACACCATATATTTT	CASKPIQGDGNTIYF
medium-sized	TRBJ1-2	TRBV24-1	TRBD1	TGTGCCACCAGTGGCTATGGGACAGGGGGCTATGGCTACACCTTC	CATSGYGTGGYGYTF
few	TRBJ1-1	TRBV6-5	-	TGTGCCAGCAGTTACTCGGTGAATATGAACACTGAAGCTTTCTTT	CASSYSVNMNTEAFF
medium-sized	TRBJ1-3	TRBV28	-	TGTGCCAGCATCCCTCAGGGGCTTGGAAACACCATATATTTT	CASIPQGLGNTIYF
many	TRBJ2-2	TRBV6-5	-	TGTGCCAGCACTTTTAGGGGTTTTAACGGGGAGCTGTTTTTT	CASTFRGFNGELFF
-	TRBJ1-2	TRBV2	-	TGTGCCAGCAGTGAAGAGGCAGGGCCGGTCGGCTACACCTTC	CASSEEAGPVGYTF
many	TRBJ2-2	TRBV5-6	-	TGTGCCAGCAGCACACTGCCGGGGACCGGGGAGCTGTTTTTT	CASSTLPGTGELFF
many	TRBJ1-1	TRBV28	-	TGTGCCAGCAGTCTCGGGACGGTTGAAGCTTTCTTT	CASSLGTVEAFF
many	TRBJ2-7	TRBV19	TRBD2	TGTGCCAGTAGTTTCCTAGCGGAAGTAACCTACGAGCAGTACTTC	CASSFLAEVTYEQYF
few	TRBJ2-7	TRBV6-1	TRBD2	TGTGCCAGCAGTAACCCGGGACTAGCGGGCGTCTCCTACGAGCAGTACTTC	CASSNPGLAGVSYEQYF
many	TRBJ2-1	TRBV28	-	TGTGCCAGCAGCTCGAGCGGGTACAATGAGCAGTTCTTC	CASSSSGYNEQFF
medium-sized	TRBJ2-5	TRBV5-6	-	TGTGCCAGCAGCTTGGCCGGACGAGCCCAGTACTTC	CASSLAGRAQYF
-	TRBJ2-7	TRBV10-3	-	TGTGCCATCAGTGACTCCGAATCTCCCTACGAGCAGTACTTC	CAISDSESPYEQYF
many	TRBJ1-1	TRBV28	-	TGTGCCAGCAGTTACCCAGGGGCAGCGATGAACACTGAAGCTTTCTTT	CASSYPGAAMNTEAFF
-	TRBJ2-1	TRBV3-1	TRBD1	TGTGCCAGCAGCCAAGTAAACACAGGGGACAATGAGCAGTTCTTC	CASSQVNTGDNEQFF
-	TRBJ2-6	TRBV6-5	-	TGTGCCAGCAGTTACTTGTCTATACTTCAGTCCTTCGCTGGGGCCAACGTCCTGACTTTC	CASSYLSILQSFAGANVLTF
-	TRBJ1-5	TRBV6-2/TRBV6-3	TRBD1	TGTGCCAGCAGTTACTCGCCCTCACAGGGGGCGAGACAGCCCCAGCATTTT	CASSYSPSQGARQPQHF
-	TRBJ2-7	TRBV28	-	TGTGCCAGCAGTTTTGTACGGTTCTACGAGCAGTACTTC	CASSFVRFYEQYF
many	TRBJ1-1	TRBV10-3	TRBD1	TGTGCCATCAGTGATTGGGGACAGGGGGTGTTGAGCACTGAAGCTTTCTTT	CAISDWGQGVLSTEAFF
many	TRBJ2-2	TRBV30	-	TGTGCCTGGAGCTGGATGGGAGGGAACACCGGGGAGCTGTTTTTT	CAWSWMGGNTGELFF
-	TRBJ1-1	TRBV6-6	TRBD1	TGTGCCAGCAGCCGCGGGACAGGGGAGAGGAACACTGAAGCTTTCTTT	CASSRGTGERNTEAFF
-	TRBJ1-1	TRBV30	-	TGTGCCTGGGTTTATACGGTCGACACTGAAGCTTTCTTT	CAWVYTVDTEAFF
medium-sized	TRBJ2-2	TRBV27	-	TGTGCCAGCAGTTTATCGGAGTCGGGGATCGTCTTTGTCGGGGAGCTGTTTTTT	CASSLSESGIVFVGELFF
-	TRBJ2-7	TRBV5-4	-	TGTGCCAGCAGCCCTGATGGGGGCTACGAGCAGTACTTC	CASSPDGGYEQYF
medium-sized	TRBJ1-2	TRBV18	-	TGTGCCAGCTCACCACCCGCTTACAGGGATGGCTACACCTTC	CASSPPAYRDGYTF
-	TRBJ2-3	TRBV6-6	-	TGCGGATCGGGGAACGCAGATACGCAGTATTTT	CGSGNADTQYF
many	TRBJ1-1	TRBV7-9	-	TGTGCCAGCAGCTTAGCGCTCGGTGAAGCTTTCTTT	CASSLALGEAFF
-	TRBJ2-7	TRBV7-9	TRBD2	TGTGCCAGCAGCTTCCCCCGGGGGGGTAACTCCTACGAGCAGTACTTC	CASSFPRGGNSYEQYF
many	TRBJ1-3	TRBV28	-	TGTGCCAGCAGCCCCTCTACGGACACCATATATTTT	CASSPSTDTIYF
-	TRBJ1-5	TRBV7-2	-	TGTGCCAGCACCCTGGGATATTATAGCAATCAGCCCCAGCATTTT	CASTLGYYSNQPQHF
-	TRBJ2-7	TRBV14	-	TGTGCCAGCAGCCAATGGGGCACGATCTACGAGCAGTACTTC	CASSQWGTIYEQYF
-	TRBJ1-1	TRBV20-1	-	TGCAGTGCTAGGACGGGTATGAACACTGAAGCTTTCTTT	CSARTGMNTEAFF
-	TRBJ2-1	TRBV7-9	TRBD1	TGTGCCAGCAGCAATACCGGGACAGGCGACATCTCTCTATACAATGAGCAGTTCTTC	CASSNTGTGDISLYNEQFF
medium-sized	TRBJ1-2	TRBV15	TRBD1	TGTGCCACCAGAACGACAGGGGGAAACTATGGCTACACCTTC	CATRTTGGNYGYTF
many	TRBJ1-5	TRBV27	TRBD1	TGTGCCAGCAGCGGTGGGACAGGGGGGGATCAGCCCCAGCATTTT	CASSGGTGGDQPQHF
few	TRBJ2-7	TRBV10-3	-	TGTGCCATCAGTCCGGAACAGGGCTCCTACGAGCAGTACTTC	CAISPEQGSYEQYF
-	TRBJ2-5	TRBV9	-	TGTGCCAGCAACCTAGGGGAGTACCAAGAGACCCAGTACTTC	CASNLGEYQETQYF
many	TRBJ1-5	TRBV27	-	TGTGCCAGCAGATTCCTCCAGGGCAATCAGCCCCAGCATTTT	CASRFLQGNQPQHF
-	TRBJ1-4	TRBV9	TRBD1	TGTGCCAGCAGCGCTCTCCAGGGGGGCGAAAAACCGTTTTTT	CASSALQGGEKPFF
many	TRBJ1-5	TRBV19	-	TGTGCCAGTAGTATGGACGGGACGGCCCCCAATCAGCCCCAGCATTTT	CASSMDGTAPNQPQHF
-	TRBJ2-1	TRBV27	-	TGTGCCAGCAGCCCCTTAGGGGAAGCCTACAATGAGCAGTTCTTC	CASSPLGEAYNEQFF
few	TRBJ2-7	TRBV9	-	TGTGCCAGCAGCCCCCGGGGGGACAACTCCTACGAGCAGTACTTC	CASSPRGDNSYEQYF
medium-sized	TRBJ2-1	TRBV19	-	TGTGCCAGTAGGCATCGGGACATCCAGAAGCAGTTCTTC	CASRHRDIQKQFF
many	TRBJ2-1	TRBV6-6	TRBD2	TGTGCCAGCACCCGAGGGACTAGCGGAGACAATGAGCAGTTCTTC	CASTRGTSGDNEQFF
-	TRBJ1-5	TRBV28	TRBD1	TGTGCCAGCAGTTCGCAGGGGGCGAGCAATCAGCTCCAGCATTTT	CASSSQGASNQLQHF